These T cell receptor beta chains were read from a single sample in a study of shared clonotypes between healthy human individuals. Sequencing used immunoSEQ multiplex PCR; TCRdb keeps in-frame clones, though not all of them. The sample records roughly 890,000 clones, about 92% being singletons. The sample was naive CD8+ T cells sorted from blood. The source of these receptors is a man aged 25-40 years in good health. Each CDR3 is given with its conserved first and last residue. D genes are given only for firm matches. Some rows have no size entry. The others give once, few or many, or a class for an expanded clone.

v_call	j_call	clone_size	d_call	cdr3_aa	cdr3_nt
TRBV7-2	TRBJ2-1	.	.	CASSLVGPINEQFF	TGTGCCAGCAGCTTAGTGGGGCCAATCAATGAGCAGTTCTTC
TRBV5-5	TRBJ2-7	.	.	CASSFSGPYEQYF	TGTGCCAGCAGCTTTAGCGGCCCCTACGAGCAGTACTTC
TRBV7-9	TRBJ2-1	.	TRBD1	CASNMGTGFYNEQFF	TGTGCCAGCAACATGGGGACAGGGTTTTACAATGAGCAGTTCTTC
TRBV10-3	TRBJ2-7	.	TRBD2	CAISEGTTYEQYF	TGTGCCATCAGTGAAGGGACTACCTACGAGCAGTACTTC
TRBV2	TRBJ1-1	.	.	CASSVAAHSTEAFF	TGTGCCAGCAGTGTAGCCGCGCACAGCACTGAAGCTTTCTTT
TRBV27	TRBJ2-7	.	TRBD2	CASSSGTRFYEQYF	TGTGCCAGCAGCTCCGGGACTAGATTCTACGAGCAGTACTTC
TRBV28	TRBJ2-1	few	TRBD2	CASSLVLAGEQFF	TGTGCCAGCAGTTTAGTACTAGCGGGAGAGCAGTTCTTC
TRBV18	TRBJ2-7	.	TRBD1	CASSPGTGGYEQYF	TGTGCCAGCTCACCAGGGACAGGGGGATACGAGCAGTACTTC
TRBV5-6	TRBJ2-2	once	TRBD2	CASSLRSGRARTGELFF	TGTGCCAGCAGCTTACGCAGCGGGAGGGCCCGTACCGGGGAGCTGTTTTTT
TRBV29-1	TRBJ1-2	.	TRBD1	CSAVAGTAGGYTF	TGCAGCGCTGTAGCAGGGACAGCAGGGGGCTACACCTTC
TRBV5-4	TRBJ2-1	.	.	CASSLGGTAAYNEQFF	TGTGCCAGCAGCTTGGGAGGGACGGCCGCATACAATGAGCAGTTCTTC
TRBV4-1	TRBJ2-7	.	TRBD1	CASSQADRAPYEQYF	TGCGCCAGCAGCCAAGCAGACAGGGCCCCCTACGAGCAGTACTTC
TRBV5-4	TRBJ2-5	few	TRBD1	CASSVDRGRGKTQYF	TGTGCCAGCAGCGTGGACAGGGGGCGCGGAAAGACCCAGTACTTC
TRBV28	TRBJ1-5	.	.	CASSFQGTINQPQHF	TGTGCCAGCAGTTTTCAGGGTACCATCAATCAGCCCCAGCATTTT
TRBV4-3	TRBJ2-1	.	.	CASSPLQGKAYNEQFF	TGCGCCAGTTCTCCCCTACAGGGCAAGGCCTACAATGAGCAGTTCTTC
TRBV11-2	TRBJ2-3	.	TRBD1	CASSGPISGTGSTDTQYF	TGTGCCAGCAGCGGGCCAATCTCCGGGACAGGGTCAACAGATACGCAGTATTTT
TRBV11-2	TRBJ2-7	.	.	CASSLAGDYEQYF	TGTGCCAGCAGCTTAGCGGGAGATTACGAGCAGTACTTC
TRBV27	TRBJ1-5	.	TRBD1	CASRIQGLNQPQHF	TGTGCCAGCAGAATACAGGGGTTGAATCAGCCCCAGCATTTT
TRBV5-1	TRBJ2-2	few	.	CASSLGTIKRELFF	TGCGCCAGCAGTCTTGGGACAATCAAGAGGGAGCTGTTTTTT
TRBV27	TRBJ1-2	.	.	CASSSSVANYGYTF	TGTGCCAGCAGTTCCTCGGTAGCAAACTATGGCTACACCTTC
TRBV21-1	TRBJ2-7	.	.	CASSKSVGSGYEQYF	TGTGCCAGCAGCAAAAGTGTCGGGAGTGGGTACGAGCAGTACTTC
TRBV5-4	TRBJ2-1	.	.	CASSLEFSGNEQFF	TGTGCCAGCAGCTTGGAATTTAGCGGTAATGAGCAGTTCTTC
TRBV27	TRBJ2-1	.	.	CASSLVDYYNEQFF	TGTGCCAGCAGTTTAGTGGACTACTACAATGAGCAGTTCTTC
TRBV7-6	TRBJ1-5	.	.	CASSLLRGDQPQHF	TGTGCCAGCAGCTTACTCCGGGGGGATCAGCCCCAGCATTTT
TRBV27	TRBJ1-2	.	.	CASSPLGEFYGYTF	TGTGCCAGCAGTCCCTTGGGGGAGTTCTATGGCTACACCTTC
TRBV7-2	TRBJ2-7	.	.	CASSLSTVYEQYF	TGTGCCAGCAGCTTATCGACAGTCTACGAGCAGTACTTC
TRBV15	TRBJ1-3	.	TRBD1	CATSRDRGRGNTIYF	TGTGCCACCAGCAGAGATAGGGGGCGCGGAAACACCATATATTTT
TRBV4-1	TRBJ2-1	.	.	CASSHPGKNVDEQFF	TGCGCCAGCAGCCACCCCGGGAAGAATGTCGACGAGCAGTTCTTC
TRBV6-5	TRBJ2-7	.	.	CASSYSGVGYEQYF	TGTGCCAGCAGTTACTCTGGGGTGGGTTACGAGCAGTACTTC
TRBV7-9	TRBJ2-5	.	TRBD2	CASSPPGLTQETQYF	TGTGCCAGCAGCCCCCCGGGACTAACTCAAGAGACCCAGTACTTC
TRBV27	TRBJ1-1	.	TRBD1	CASSLLEPLTGLNTEAFF	TGTGCCAGCAGTTTATTGGAACCCCTGACAGGGCTGAACACTGAAGCTTTCTTT
TRBV6-1	TRBJ1-2	.	.	CASSETPGLTGYTF	TGTGCCAGCAGTGAAACCCCGGGACTCACTGGCTACACCTTC
TRBV7-9	TRBJ2-7	.	.	CASSVAVGQQDEQYF	TGTGCCAGCAGCGTAGCGGTAGGACAGCAGGACGAGCAGTACTTC
TRBV5-6	TRBJ2-7	.	TRBD1	CASSRQGPYEQYF	TGTGCCAGCAGCCGACAGGGGCCCTACGAGCAGTACTTC
TRBV27	TRBJ2-7	.	.	CASSLSGGPLWNEQYF	TGTGCCAGCAGTTTGTCAGGGGGGCCCCTCTGGAACGAGCAGTACTTC
TRBV7-9	TRBJ2-1	.	.	CASSSPSYNEQFF	TGTGCCAGCAGCTCCCCGTCCTACAATGAGCAGTTCTTC
TRBV4-3	TRBJ2-1	.	TRBD1	CASSQRNSGGHEQFF	TGCGCCAGCAGCCAACGAAACTCAGGGGGCCATGAGCAGTTCTTC
TRBV7-9	TRBJ2-1	.	.	CASSLAGIAYNEQFF	TGTGCCAGCAGCTTAGCAGGGATCGCCTACAATGAGCAGTTCTTC
TRBV6-1	TRBJ1-1	.	.	CASRSFQGTTEAFF	TGTGCCAGCAGGTCTTTTCAGGGTACCACTGAAGCTTTCTTT
TRBV7-8	TRBJ2-1	.	.	CASSLDPQGVGSYNEQFF	TGTGCCAGCAGCTTAGACCCACAGGGAGTGGGCTCCTACAATGAGCAGTTCTTC
TRBV10-3	TRBJ2-1	.	.	CAISESQQGIYNEQFF	TGTGCCATCAGTGAGTCCCAACAGGGAATTTACAATGAGCAGTTCTTC
TRBV10-3	TRBJ2-7	.	TRBD1	CAISENPFGQGDGEQYF	TGTGCCATCAGTGAGAATCCCTTCGGACAGGGGGATGGCGAGCAGTACTTC
TRBV29-1	TRBJ2-7	few	.	CSVGLGLQGGSYEQYF	TGCAGCGTTGGCCTAGGTCTGCAGGGTGGCTCCTACGAGCAGTACTTC
TRBV6-1	TRBJ1-5	once	.	CASYQGFGQPQHF	TGTGCCAGTTATCAGGGATTCGGTCAGCCCCAGCATTTT
TRBV28	TRBJ2-5	.	.	CASSFDQETQYF	TGTGCCAGCAGTTTTGACCAAGAGACCCAGTACTTC
TRBV30	TRBJ2-7	.	TRBD2	CAWNQRESPYEQYF	TGTGCCTGGAATCAGCGGGAGTCCCCCTACGAGCAGTACTTC
TRBV30	TRBJ2-1	once	TRBD2	CAWGEGHSYNEQFF	TGTGCTTGGGGGGAGGGCCATTCCTACAATGAGCAGTTCTTC
TRBV9	TRBJ2-1	.	TRBD1	CASSVGNRGPLYNEQFF	TGTGCCAGCAGCGTAGGAAACAGGGGACCTCTTTACAATGAGCAGTTCTTC
TRBV6-1	TRBJ1-5	.	TRBD1	CASSVTRDRGFSNQPQHF	TGTGCCAGCAGTGTGACCCGGGACAGGGGGTTTAGCAATCAGCCCCAGCATTTT
TRBV5-1	TRBJ2-3	.	.	CASSFAGRTVTDTQYF	TGCGCCAGCAGCTTTGCGGGGCGAACCGTCACAGATACGCAGTATTTT
TRBV5-1	TRBJ2-7	.	.	CASSKSDTTYEQYF	TGCGCCAGCAGTAAGTCAGACACTACCTACGAGCAGTACTTC
TRBV11-2	TRBJ1-1	.	.	CASSLEGHTNTEAFF	TGTGCCAGCAGCTTAGAGGGACACACGAACACTGAAGCTTTCTTT
TRBV4-3	TRBJ2-1	.	TRBD2	CASSQVGELAGKDNEQFF	TGCGCCAGCAGCCAAGTGGGGGAACTAGCGGGAAAAGACAATGAGCAGTTCTTC